The sequence of this T cell receptor (beta chain) was determined in a study of shared clonotypes between healthy human individuals. Profiled with immunoSEQ multiplex PCR; TCRdb holds only in-frame clones, not every one. This table has more than 1.2 million clones, just under 99% appearing once. Specimen: naive CD4+ T cells sorted from blood. Indicated subset: CD45RA+ positively selected. This TCR was sampled from a man aged 30-40 years in good health.

CDR3 amino acids: CASSAYRRVTGELFF. CDR3 DNA: TGTGCCAGCAGCGCTTACCGCAGGGTCACCGGGGAGCTGTTTTTT. This rearrangement joins TRBV11-3 to TRBJ2-2; D is possibly TRBD1 (5 bases). Trimming cost V 5 bases and J 4 bases, with 14 bases left between them. Germline V gene sequence: CDR1 SGHNT, CDR2 YENEEA. The CDR3 sequence is 15 residues long.